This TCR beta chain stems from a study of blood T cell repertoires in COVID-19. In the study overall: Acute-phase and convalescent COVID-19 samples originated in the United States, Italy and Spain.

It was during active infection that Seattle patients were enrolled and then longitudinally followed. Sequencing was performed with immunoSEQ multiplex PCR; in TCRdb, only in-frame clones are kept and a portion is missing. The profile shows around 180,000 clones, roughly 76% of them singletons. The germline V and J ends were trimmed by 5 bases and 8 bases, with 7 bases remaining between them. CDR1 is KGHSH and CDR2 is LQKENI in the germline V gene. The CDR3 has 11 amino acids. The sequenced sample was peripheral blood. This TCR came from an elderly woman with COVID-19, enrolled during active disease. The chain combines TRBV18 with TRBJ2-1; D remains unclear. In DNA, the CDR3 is TGTGCCAGCTCATCTCGGGATGAGCAGTTCTTC. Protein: CASSSRDEQFF.